This T cell receptor (beta chain) came from a study of response to subunit inactivated influenza vaccine. Study-wide findings and caveats: Authors suggested that a seasonal influenza vaccination recruits few new T cells each time.

This CDR3 contains 15 residues. The V and J ends lost 1 base and 0 bases respectively, with 10 bases between them. Germline values: CDR1 DFQATT, CDR2 SNEGSKA (reference sequence). Details on this clonotype: Antigen unknown.

One entry per CDR3 protein results from TCRdb running MiXCR on the RT-PCR reads. The table records a few hundred thousand distinct CDR3 sequences, 20% to 25% of them present only once. The chain is built from TRBV20-1 and TRBJ1-5, with no clear D. The clonotype comes from a man aged 50-75 years who received an inactivated influenza vaccine. Sequencing was performed on PBMCs from blood, taken about 20 months after vaccination. CDR3 sequence (DNA): TGCAGTGCTAGAGTCGGCAGTGATAGCAATCAGCCCCAGCATTTT. Protein product: CSARVGSDSNQPQHF.